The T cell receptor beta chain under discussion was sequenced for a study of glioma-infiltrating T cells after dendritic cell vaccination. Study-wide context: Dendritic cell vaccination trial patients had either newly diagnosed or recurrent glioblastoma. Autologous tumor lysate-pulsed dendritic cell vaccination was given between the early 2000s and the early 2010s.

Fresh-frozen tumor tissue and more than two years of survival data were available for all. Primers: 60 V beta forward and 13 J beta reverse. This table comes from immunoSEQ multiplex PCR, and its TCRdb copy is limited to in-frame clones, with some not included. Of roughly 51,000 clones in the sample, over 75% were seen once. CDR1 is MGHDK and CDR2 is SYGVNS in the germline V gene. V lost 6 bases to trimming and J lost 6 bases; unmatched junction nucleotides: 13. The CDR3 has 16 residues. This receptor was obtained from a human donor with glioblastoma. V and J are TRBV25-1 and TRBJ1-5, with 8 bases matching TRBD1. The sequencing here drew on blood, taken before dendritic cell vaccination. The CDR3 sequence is CASSVKPQGAGQPQHF. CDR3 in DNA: TGTGCCAGCAGCGTTAAGCCTCAGGGGGCGGGTCAGCCCCAGCATTTT.